This TCR beta chain derives from a study of blood T cell repertoires in COVID-19. The table came from immunoSEQ multiplex PCR; TCRdb's copy has only in-frame clones and leaves some out. The sample yields 300,000 to 450,000 clones, 81% seen once. In germline, CDR1 is LGHNA, CDR2 YNFKEQ. After removal of 4 bases from V and 7 bases from J, the junction contained 12 bases not matched to a gene. The CDR3 sequence is 15 residues long. Sequences were obtained from peripheral blood. The receptor comes from a human donor with acute or convalescent COVID-19. The donor label of this sample is uncertain. J is TRBJ1-1 and V is TRBV4-2, with 7 nucleotides matching TRBD1. CDR3 in amino acids: CASSPQDARGVEAFF. DNA of the CDR3: TGTGCCAGCAGCCCCCAAGATGCCAGGGGGGTTGAAGCTTTCTTT.